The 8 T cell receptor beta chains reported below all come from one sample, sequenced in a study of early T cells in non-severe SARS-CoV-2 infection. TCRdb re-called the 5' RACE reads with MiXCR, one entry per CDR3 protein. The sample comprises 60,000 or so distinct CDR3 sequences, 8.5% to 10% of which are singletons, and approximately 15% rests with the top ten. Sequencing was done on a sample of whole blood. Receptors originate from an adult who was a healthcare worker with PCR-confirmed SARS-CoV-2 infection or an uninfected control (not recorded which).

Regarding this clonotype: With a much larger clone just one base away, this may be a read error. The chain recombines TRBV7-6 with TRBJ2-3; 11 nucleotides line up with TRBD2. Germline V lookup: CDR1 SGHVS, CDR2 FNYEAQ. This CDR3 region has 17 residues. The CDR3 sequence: CASSSGRTSGPTDTQNF. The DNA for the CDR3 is TGTGCCAGCAGCTCGGGGAGGACTAGCGGGCCCACGGATACGCAGAATTTT.

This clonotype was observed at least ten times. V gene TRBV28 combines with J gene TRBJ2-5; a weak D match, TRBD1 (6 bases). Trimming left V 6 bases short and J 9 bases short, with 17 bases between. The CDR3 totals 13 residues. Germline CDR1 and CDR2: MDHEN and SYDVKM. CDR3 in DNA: TGTGCCAGCAGGACAGGAGGAACCGCGGCCCAGTACTTC. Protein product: CASRTGGTAAQYF.

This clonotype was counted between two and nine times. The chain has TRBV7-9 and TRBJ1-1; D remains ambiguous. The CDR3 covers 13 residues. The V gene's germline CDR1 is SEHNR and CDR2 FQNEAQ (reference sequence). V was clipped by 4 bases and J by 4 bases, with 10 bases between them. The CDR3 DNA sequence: TGTGCCAGCAGCTGGATGGGTGGCACTGAAGCTTTCTTT. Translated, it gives CASSWMGGTEAFF.

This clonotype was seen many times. The CDR3 bases are TGTGCCAGCAGTAAGGCCTCCCTAGGAAACAATGAGCAGTTCTTC. It specifies CASSKASLGNNEQFF. The J gene is TRBJ2-1, the V gene TRBV12-3 or TRBV12-4; D unresolved. The CDR3 loop spans 15 amino acids. Trimming stripped 5 bases from V and 5 bases from J, with 16 bases between.

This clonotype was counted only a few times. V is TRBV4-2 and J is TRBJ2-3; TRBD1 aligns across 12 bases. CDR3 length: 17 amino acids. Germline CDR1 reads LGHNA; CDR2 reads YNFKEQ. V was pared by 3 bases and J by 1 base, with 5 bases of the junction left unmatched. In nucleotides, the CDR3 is TGTGCCAGCAGCCAGTGGGGGACAGGGGGCGGCACAGATACGCAGTATTTT. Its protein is CASSQWGTGGGTDTQYF.

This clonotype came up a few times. CDR3 DNA: TGTGCCAGCAGCTTAGCGGGAGCCAACCACGAGCAGTACTTC. Translation: CASSLAGANHEQYF. The chain has TRBV7-9 and TRBJ2-7, with a tentative D call TRBD2 (5 bases). V was clipped by 0 bases and J by 5 bases, with 11 bases between them. The CDR3 has 14 amino acids. Germline CDR1 and CDR2: SEHNR and FQNEAQ (reference sequence). The entire variable domain, with the rest obtained from reference TRBV7-9 and TRBJ2-7, is as follows: DTGVSQNPRHKITKRGQNVTFRCDPISEHNRLYWYRQTLGQGPEFLTYFQNEAQLEKSRLLSDRFSAERPKGSFSTLEIQRTEQGDSAMYLCASSLAGANHEQYFGPGTRLTVT.

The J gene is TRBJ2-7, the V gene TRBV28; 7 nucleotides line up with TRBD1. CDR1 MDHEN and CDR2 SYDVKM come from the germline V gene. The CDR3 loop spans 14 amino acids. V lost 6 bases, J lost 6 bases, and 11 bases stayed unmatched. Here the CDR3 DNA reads TGTGCCAGCAGCTCGGGCGACAGGGTACCCGAGCAGTACTTC. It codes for CASSSGDRVPEQYF. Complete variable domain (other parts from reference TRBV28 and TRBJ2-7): DVKVTQSSRYLVKRTGEKVFLECVQDMDHENMFWYRQDPGLGLRLIYFSYDVKMKEKGDIPEGYSVSREKKERFSLILESASTNQTSMYLCASSSGDRVPEQYFGPGTRLTVT.

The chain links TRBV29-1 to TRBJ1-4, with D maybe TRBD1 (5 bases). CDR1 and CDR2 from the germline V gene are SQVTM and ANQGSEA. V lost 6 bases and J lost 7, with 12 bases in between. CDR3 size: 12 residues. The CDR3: CSVKGDFEKLFF. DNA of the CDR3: TGCAGCGTCAAAGGGGATTTTGAAAAACTGTTTTTT.